The T cell receptor (beta chain) described here comes from a study of blood T cells in healthy people across ages (dated by TCRdb to between 2015 and 2017). About the investigation overall: In model experiments, roughly one uniquely barcoded TCR beta cDNA molecule per two T cells was captured by template switching. The study measured age-related changes in TCR beta repertoire diversity using deep sequencing normalized with unique cDNA molecular identifiers. The donors were divided into four age groups: young (average 16 years), middle-aged (over 35), aged (about 61) and long-lived (around 87). Donors of different ages were randomly distributed across sequencing lanes to avoid experimental bias. Two additional independent replicas of 1 million unique cDNA reads from the same blood draw were analyzed for two donors (one aged 18 to 29 and one aged 80 or older). Broader findings and caveats from the paper: Because the CMV infection status of the donors was unknown, age-related changes in expanded clonotypes may potentially have been confounded. A strong correlation was found between observed TCR beta diversity and the percentage of naive T cells measured by flow cytometry. Compared with the aged group, more naive CD4+ T cells, fewer expanded clones and increased TCR diversity were shown by the long-lived group, suggesting age selection. As age increased, observed TCR beta diversity per million T cells dropped in a roughly linear way, and a significant reduction was already evident by age around 41. Estimates of total diversity based on one million sequenced T cells were considered lower bounds and underestimates. Bulk unsorted PBMC profiling prevented conclusive comparison of naive and antigen-experienced compartments.

The donors were about 40 Caucasian individuals from Russia, aged about 6 to 95 years, who were systemically healthy. Around 9.7 milliliters of peripheral blood were collected from each donor into EDTA-treated Vacutainer tubes. Ficoll-Paque density-gradient centrifugation was used to isolate PBMCs, with at least 7 million per sample. Trizol reagent was used to extract total RNA from the PBMCs, yielding at least 5.5 micrograms per sample. For every donor, flow cytometry on a PBMC aliquot measured the percentage of naive CD45RAhigh/CD27high T cells. CDR1 and CDR2 (MGHRA, YSYEKL) derive from the germline V gene. The V end loses 0 bases and the J end loses 6 bases, and a stretch of 12 bases separates them. There are 15 amino acids in the CDR3, from cysteine to phenylalanine inclusive. The sequence is cut down to CDR3 DNA, 45 bases in frame from base 1. Notes on this clonotype: It has no known antigen specificity. No base qualities exist here, and no much larger clone lies one base off it.

Library generation was performed with 5' RACE. The instrument was an Illumina HiSeq 2500. A second 7 to 11 cycle PCR used a sample-barcoded 5' primer and a J-beta primer mix. Each TCR beta cDNA molecule received a unique molecular identifier from a template-switch 5' adaptor carrying 12 random nucleotides. At least 3 million CDR3-containing paired-end reads were obtained from each sample. All of the RNA was converted into first-strand cDNA using the Mint cDNA synthesis kit, with a TRBC-specific oligonucleotide serving as the primer. Following uracil-DNA glycosylase treatment, a first 18-cycle PCR with universal primers M1SS and BC2_uni_R was performed on all cDNA. The authors processed their data as follows. Normalization of each sample was performed by random selection of 1 million high-quality reads, each carrying a distinct molecular identifier. Reads with shared molecular identifiers were discarded instead of being binned into consensus sequences. MiTCR, run with a Q25 quality threshold and the strictest error-elimination algorithm, handled CDR3 identification, clonotype clustering and error correction. A nonparametric unseen species model with Euler transformation was used to estimate lower-bound total TCR beta diversity. Through fastp at Q25 and MiXCR, TCRdb rebuilt clones from the public reads, retaining in-frame beta chains. Under each unique CDR3 protein, matching rows form one entry showing the most common genes and DNA. The V and J calls and clone size are TCRdb's, not the authors'. The sample yields under 2 million distinct CDR3 sequences; 30% to 35% were counted once. The ten largest clones take up about 11% of the sample.

The sample was blood. The rearranged segments are TRBV4-1 and TRBJ2-1, with no confident D gene call. The receptor's source is a woman aged 25-40 years in good health. The CDR3 region reads CASSQEWTLSNEQFF. The DNA sequence reads TGCGCCAGCAGCCAAGAGTGGACCTTAAGCAATGAGCAGTTCTTC.